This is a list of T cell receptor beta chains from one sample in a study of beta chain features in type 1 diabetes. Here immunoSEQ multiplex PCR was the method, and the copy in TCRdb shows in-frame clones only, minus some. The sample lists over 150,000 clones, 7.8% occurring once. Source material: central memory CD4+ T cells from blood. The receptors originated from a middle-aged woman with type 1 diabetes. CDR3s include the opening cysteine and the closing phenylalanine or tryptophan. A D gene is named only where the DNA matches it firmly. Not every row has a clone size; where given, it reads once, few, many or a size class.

CDR3: CASSADTPHEQFF
DNA: TGTGCCAGCAGCGCCGACACCCCGCATGAGCAGTTCTTC
size: NA
D: NA
V: TRBV7-2
J: TRBJ2-1

CDR3: CASSLEGQRGTEAFF
DNA: TGCGCCAGCAGCTTGGAAGGTCAGAGGGGGACTGAAGCTTTCTTT
size: few
D: NA
V: TRBV5-1
J: TRBJ1-1

CDR3: CSVLGSSYNEQFF
DNA: TGCAGCGTTCTGGGGAGCTCCTACAATGAGCAGTTCTTC
size: many
D: NA
V: TRBV29-1
J: TRBJ2-1

CDR3: CASSPGGTDTYEQYF
DNA: TGTGCCAGCTCACCAGGTGGGACAGATACCTACGAGCAGTACTTC
size: few
D: TRBD1
V: TRBV18
J: TRBJ2-7

CDR3: CASSLAARGNTIYF
DNA: TGTGCCAGCAGCTTAGCGGCAAGAGGAAACACCATATATTTT
size: NA
D: NA
V: TRBV7-8
J: TRBJ1-3

CDR3: CASSDYREGETQYF
DNA: TGTGCCAGCAGTGACTACCGGGAGGGAGAGACCCAGTACTTC
size: NA
D: TRBD2
V: TRBV6-5
J: TRBJ2-5

CDR3: CASSRGDGANVLTF
DNA: TGCGCCAGCAGCCGGGGGGATGGGGCCAACGTCCTGACTTTC
size: many
D: TRBD2
V: TRBV5-1
J: TRBJ2-6

CDR3: CSAPDRGYTF
DNA: TGCAGTGCTCCAGACAGGGGCTACACCTTC
size: NA
D: NA
V: TRBV20-1
J: TRBJ1-2

CDR3: CASSLNSGTQETQYF
DNA: TGTGCCAGCAGTTTAAATTCAGGAACCCAAGAGACCCAGTACTTC
size: NA
D: NA
V: TRBV27
J: TRBJ2-5

CDR3: CASSPLRGEGKNIQYF
DNA: TGTGCCAGTAGTCCCCTTCGGGGGGAGGGCAAAAACATTCAGTACTTC
size: NA
D: TRBD2
V: TRBV19
J: TRBJ2-4

CDR3: CASSPREGPGVYEQYF
DNA: TGCGCCAGCAGCCCCAGAGAGGGCCCAGGGGTCTACGAGCAGTACTTC
size: few
D: NA
V: TRBV4-1
J: TRBJ2-7

CDR3: CASSGQGRRSSYEQYF
DNA: TGTGCCAGCAGTGGACAAGGCAGACGGAGCTCCTACGAGCAGTACTTC
size: few
D: NA
V: TRBV28
J: TRBJ2-7

CDR3: CASSPQPAEEKLFF
DNA: TGTGCCAGCTCACCACAACCGGCGGAGGAAAAACTGTTTTTT
size: NA
D: NA
V: TRBV18
J: TRBJ1-4

CDR3: CASSYPSGQGTHGYTF
DNA: TGTGCCAGCAGTTACCCATCGGGACAGGGAACACATGGCTACACCTTC
size: NA
D: TRBD1
V: TRBV6-6
J: TRBJ1-2

CDR3: CASSPPWRGEQYF
DNA: TGTGCCAGCTCACCACCCTGGAGGGGCGAGCAGTACTTC
size: few
D: NA
V: TRBV18
J: TRBJ2-7